This T cell receptor (beta chain) was documented in a study of T cells after yellow fever vaccination. This clonotype has just a few counts. The CDR3 has 12 amino acids. From germline, CDR1 is SGDLS and CDR2 YYNGEE. Trimming left V 3 bases short and J 4 bases short, with 7 bases between. TCRdb reprocessed the 5' RACE reads with MiXCR, giving one entry per CDR3 protein. The sample has some 400,000 distinct CDR3 sequences, 15% to 20% seen once. The receptor comes from a man aged 18 to 29 who received the YFV17D yellow fever vaccine. The chain links TRBV9 to TRBJ2-5, with D unresolved. Here the sequenced sample was PBMCs, taken before the yellow fever booster vaccination. The CDR3 DNA reads as TGTGCCAGCAGCGCCCCAAGAGAGACCCAGTACTTC. This sequence encodes CASSAPRETQYF.